Below are 8 T cell receptor beta chains sequenced from a single sample in a study of shared clonotypes between healthy human individuals. In the naive CD8 group, cells lacked CD45RO and were positively selected for CCR7, so terminally differentiated effector memory CD45RA+ cells were left out. Clones were sequenced by immunoSEQ multiplex PCR, and TCRdb holds only the in-frame ones, with some missing. The table lists a few hundred thousand clones, nearly 97% of them singletons. The sample comprised naive CD8+ T cells sorted from blood. The receptors were sampled from a woman aged 30 to 39 in good health.

This chain uses TRBV6-6 with TRBJ2-5; the D is unclear. CDR3 length equals 12 residues. CDR1 is MNHNY and CDR2 is SVGAGI in the germline V gene (reference sequence). Trimming removed 6 bases at V and 2 bases at J, with 7 bases between. CDR3 DNA sequence: TGTGCCAGCAGCGGCAGACAAGAGACCCAGTACTTC. Amino acid sequence: CASSGRQETQYF.

The gene calls are TRBV2 and TRBJ1-5; tentative D call: TRBD1 (5 bases). The germline V gene encodes CDR1 SNHLY and CDR2 FYNNEI. The CDR3 spans 13 residues. Trimming shortened V by 7 bases and J by 4 bases, and 11 bases separated the two germline ends. CDR3 coding DNA: TGTGCCAGCACCGCGGGGGGGAATCAGCCCCAGCATTTT. Translated, it gives CASTAGGNQPQHF.

The chain joins TRBV19 to TRBJ2-4; D could derive from TRBD1 or TRBD2 (5 bases each). Per the germline V gene, CDR1 is LNHDA and CDR2 is SQIVND (reference sequence). The ends were cut back, 6 bases at V and 0 bases at J, with 15 bases in the middle. CDR3 length equals 16 residues. The CDR3: CASSPTSGGAKNIQYF. The CDR3 DNA reads TGTGCCAGTAGCCCCACATCTGGGGGAGCCAAAAACATTCAGTACTTC.

The chain recombines TRBV5-8 with TRBJ2-1; tentatively, D is TRBD2 (5 bases). Trimming shortened V by 1 base and J by 0 bases, and 11 bases separated the two germline ends. The CDR3 runs 16 residues. CDR1 and CDR2 (germline): SGHTS, YDEGEE. CDR3: CASSLSPGSSYNEQFF. In nucleotides, the CDR3 is TGTGCCAGCAGCTTGAGTCCGGGGAGCTCCTACAATGAGCAGTTCTTC.

DNA for the CDR3: TGTGCCAGTAGAACAAAGGCTGACAGGGCCCACCACATACCTTGGCCTGGCTACACCTTC. This translates into CASRTKADRAHHIPWPGYTF. The J gene is TRBJ1-2, the V gene TRBV19; 7 bases fit TRBD1. This CDR3 region has 20 residues. Germline CDR1 reads LNHDA; CDR2 reads SQIVND (reference sequence). Trimming at V came to 6 bases and at J to 7 bases, leaving 29 bases not matched to a gene. The full variable domain, rest sourced from reference TRBV19 and TRBJ1-2, is DGGITQSPKYLFRKEGQNVTLSCEQNLNHDAMYWYRQDPGQGLRLIYYSQIVNDFQKGDIAEGYSVSREKKESFPLTVTSAQKNPTAFYLCASRTKADRAHHIPWPGYTFGSGTRLTVV.

In its sample, this clone was seen once. The rearrangement links TRBV7-6 to TRBJ2-7; 10 bases are a match to TRBD1. V was pared by 3 bases and J by 5 bases, with 10 bases of the junction left unmatched. The germline CDR1 and CDR2 sequences are SGHVS and FNYEAQ. The CDR3 loop spans 16 amino acids. The CDR3 bases are TGTGCCAGCAGCTTGTGGGGACAGGGGTTTTCTGACGAGCAGTACTTC. Its protein is CASSLWGQGFSDEQYF. Combining the CDR3 with reference TRBV7-6 and TRBJ2-7 gives the whole variable domain GAGVSQSPRYKVTKRGQDVALRCDPISGHVSLYWYRQALGQGPEFLTYFNYEAQQDKSGLPNDRFSAERPEGSISTLTIQRTEQRDSAMYRCASSLWGQGFSDEQYFGPGTRLTVT.

To note about this clone: The sample holds other DNA sequences that translate to the same CDR3. The chain employs TRBV13 and TRBJ2-7; no definite D call. The CDR3 runs 11 residues. V gave up 0 bases and J gave up 3 bases, with 0 bases separating them. CDR1 and CDR2 from the germline V gene are PRHDT and FYEKMQ (reference sequence). The CDR3 DNA sequence: TGTGCCAGCAGCTTAGGCTACGAGCAGTACTTC. Encoded protein: CASSLGYEQYF.

V is TRBV28 and J is TRBJ1-4; TRBD1 matches 7 bases. Germline loops: CDR1 MDHEN, CDR2 SYDVKM. The CDR3 runs to 13 residues. V shed 10 bases and J 10 bases; nucleotides not matched to a gene: 12. The CDR3 protein is CATHVGGRGKLFF. The CDR3 DNA follows: TGTGCCACCCACGTAGGGGGCCGGGGAAAACTGTTTTTT.